The present TCR beta chain was sequenced within a study of metastatic and nonmetastatic thyroid tumors. Study information: For malignant and benign thyroid patients, tumor or nodule tissue and blood were the sources whose repertoires were compared. Study-wide results and limits: When malignant thyroid tumors were compared with benign nodules, TCR beta diversity was reportedly significantly higher in the malignant tumors. This held in both blood and tumor samples.

Patients were all untreated before their thyroid surgery. Per the original data handling: Clinicopathological groups supplied CDR3 differences that were used to build a distant-metastasis classifier for papillary thyroid cancer. TCRdb reprocessed the PCR reads via MiXCR. It is TCRdb's table, rather than the study itself, that gives the V and J calls and clone size. The sample lists approximately 41,000 clones; 20% to 30% were seen once. There are many counts of this clone. The antigen is unknown. Germline V CDR1 and CDR2: SNHLY, FYNNEI. Losses at the gene ends were 8 bases for V and 6 bases for J; bases not matched to a gene: 5. This CDR3 spans 13 amino acids.

The source material was tumor tissue. V is TRBV2 and J is TRBJ2-1; the match to TRBD2 covers 9 bases. The receptor was isolated from a female donor with papillary thyroid cancer or a benign thyroid nodule (not recorded which). Some clones in this sample may be carry-over from other donors' samples. For the CDR3, the DNA is TGTGCCAGCCTAAGGCGGGAGGGCAATGAGCAGTTCTTC. Protein sequence: CASLRREGNEQFF.